This T cell receptor beta chain was captured by sequencing in a study of T cells in Graves' hyperthyroidism and ophthalmopathy. This CDR3 has 14 residues. Trimming shortened V by 2 bases and J by 6 bases, and 14 bases separated the two germline ends. Germline V gives CDR1 MNHEY, CDR2 SVGAGI. RNA transcripts were the template for amplifying TCR beta CDR3 regions. HTBI primers were used for first-round RT-PCR of the TCR CDR3. TCRdb passed the multiplex PCR reads through MiXCR, listing each CDR3 protein once. The profile covers approximately 360,000 distinct CDR3 sequences, with around 25% appearing a single time and more than 60% taken by the ten largest. Patients showing uncontrolled infection, other autoimmune disease, pregnancy or lactation were ineligible.

This sequence joins TRBV6-5 and TRBJ2-7; a possible D gene is TRBD1 (5 bases). This clonotype was obtained from a man aged 45-65 years with Graves' hyperthyroidism. The sequencing input was blood. The CDR3 here is CASSYAPGSSEQYF. DNA of the CDR3: TGTGCCAGCAGTTACGCGCCAGGGTCAAGCGAGCAGTACTTC.